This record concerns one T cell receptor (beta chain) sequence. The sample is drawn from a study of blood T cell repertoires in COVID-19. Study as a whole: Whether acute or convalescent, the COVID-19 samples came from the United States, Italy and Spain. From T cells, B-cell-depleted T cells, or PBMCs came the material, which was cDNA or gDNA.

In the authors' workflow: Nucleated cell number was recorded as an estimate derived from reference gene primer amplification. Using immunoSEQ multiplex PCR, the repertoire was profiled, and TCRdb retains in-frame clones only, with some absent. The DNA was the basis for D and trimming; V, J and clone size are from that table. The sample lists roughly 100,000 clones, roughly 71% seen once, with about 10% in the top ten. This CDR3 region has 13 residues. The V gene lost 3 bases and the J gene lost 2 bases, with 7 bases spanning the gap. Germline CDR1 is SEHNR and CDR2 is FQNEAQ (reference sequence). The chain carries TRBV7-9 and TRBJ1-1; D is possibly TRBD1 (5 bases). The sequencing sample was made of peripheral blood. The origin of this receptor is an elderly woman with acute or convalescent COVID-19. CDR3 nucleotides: TGTGCCAGCAGCTTCGGGGGTAACACTGAAGCTTTCTTT. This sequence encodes CASSFGGNTEAFF.